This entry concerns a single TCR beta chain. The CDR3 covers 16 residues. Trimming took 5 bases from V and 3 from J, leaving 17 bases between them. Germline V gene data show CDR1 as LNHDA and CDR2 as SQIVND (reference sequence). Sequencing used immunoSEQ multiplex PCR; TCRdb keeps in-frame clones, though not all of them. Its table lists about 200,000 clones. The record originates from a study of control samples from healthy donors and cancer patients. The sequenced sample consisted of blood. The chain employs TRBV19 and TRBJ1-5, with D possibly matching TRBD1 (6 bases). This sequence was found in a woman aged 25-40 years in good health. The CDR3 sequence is CASSFPSGGSNQPQHF. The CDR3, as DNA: TGTGCCAGTAGTTTCCCCTCCGGGGGCTCCAATCAGCCCCAGCATTTT.